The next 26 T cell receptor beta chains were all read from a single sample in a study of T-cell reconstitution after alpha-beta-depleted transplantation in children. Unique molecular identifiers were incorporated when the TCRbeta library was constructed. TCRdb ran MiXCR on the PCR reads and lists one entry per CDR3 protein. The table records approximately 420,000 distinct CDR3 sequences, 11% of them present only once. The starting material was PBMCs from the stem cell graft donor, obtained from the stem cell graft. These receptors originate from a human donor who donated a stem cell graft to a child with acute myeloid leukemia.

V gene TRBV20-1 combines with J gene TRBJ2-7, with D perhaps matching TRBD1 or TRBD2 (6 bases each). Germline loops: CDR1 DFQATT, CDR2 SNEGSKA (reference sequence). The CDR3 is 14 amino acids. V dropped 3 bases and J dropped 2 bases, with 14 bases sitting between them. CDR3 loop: CSASGGTPTYEQYF. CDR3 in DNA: TGCAGTGCTAGCGGGGGCACTCCAACCTACGAGCAGTACTTC.

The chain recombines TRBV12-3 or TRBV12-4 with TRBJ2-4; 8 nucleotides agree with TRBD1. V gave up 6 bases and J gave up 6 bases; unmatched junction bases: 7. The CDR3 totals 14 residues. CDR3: CASSDTGGINIQYF. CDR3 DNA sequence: TGTGCCAGCAGCGATACAGGGGGGATAAACATTCAGTACTTC.

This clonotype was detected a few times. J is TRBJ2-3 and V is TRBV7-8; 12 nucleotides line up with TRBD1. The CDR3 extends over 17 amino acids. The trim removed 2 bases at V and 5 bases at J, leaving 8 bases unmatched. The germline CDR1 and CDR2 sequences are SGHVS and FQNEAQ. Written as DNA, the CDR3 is TGTGCCAGCAGCTTATTCCGGGACAGGGGGCCCAAAGATACGCAGTATTTT. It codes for CASSLFRDRGPKDTQYF.

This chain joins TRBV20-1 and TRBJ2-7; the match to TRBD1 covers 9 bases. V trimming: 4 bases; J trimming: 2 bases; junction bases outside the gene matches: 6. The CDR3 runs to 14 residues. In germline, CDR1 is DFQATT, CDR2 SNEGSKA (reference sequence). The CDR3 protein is CSAIRDREPYEQYF. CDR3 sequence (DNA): TGCAGTGCTATACGGGACAGGGAACCCTACGAGCAGTACTTC.

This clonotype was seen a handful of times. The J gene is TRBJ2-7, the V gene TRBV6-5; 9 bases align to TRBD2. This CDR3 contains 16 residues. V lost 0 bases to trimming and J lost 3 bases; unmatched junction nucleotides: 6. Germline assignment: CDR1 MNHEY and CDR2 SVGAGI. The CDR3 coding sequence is TGTGCCAGCAGTTACTCCAGCGGGGGGCCATTCTACGAGCAGTACGTC. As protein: CASSYSSGGPFYEQYV.

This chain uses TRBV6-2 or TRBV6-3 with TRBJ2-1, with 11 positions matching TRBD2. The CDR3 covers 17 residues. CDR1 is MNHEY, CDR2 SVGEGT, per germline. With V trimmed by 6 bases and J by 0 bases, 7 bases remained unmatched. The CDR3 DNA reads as TGTGCCAGCAGCCGTACTAGCGGGAGCCCCTCCTACAATGAGCAGTTCTTC. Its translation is CASSRTSGSPSYNEQFF.

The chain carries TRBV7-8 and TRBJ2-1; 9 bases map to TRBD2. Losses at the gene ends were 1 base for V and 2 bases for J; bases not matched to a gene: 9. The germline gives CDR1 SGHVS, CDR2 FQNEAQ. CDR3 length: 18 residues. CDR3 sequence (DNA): TGTGCCAGCAGCTTAGGGTATTTGGCTAGCGGGACCTACAATGAGCAGTTCTTC. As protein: CASSLGYLASGTYNEQFF.

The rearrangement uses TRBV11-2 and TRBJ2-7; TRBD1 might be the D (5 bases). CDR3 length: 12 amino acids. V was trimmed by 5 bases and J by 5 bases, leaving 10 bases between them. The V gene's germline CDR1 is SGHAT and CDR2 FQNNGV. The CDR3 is CASSPQGHEQYV. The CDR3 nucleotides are TGTGCCAGCAGCCCTCAGGGTCACGAGCAGTACGTC.

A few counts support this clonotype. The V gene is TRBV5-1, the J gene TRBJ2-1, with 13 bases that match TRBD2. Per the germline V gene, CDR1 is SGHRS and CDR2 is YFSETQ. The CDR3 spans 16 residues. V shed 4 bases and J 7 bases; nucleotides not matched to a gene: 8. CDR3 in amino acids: CASSPPGLAGSNEQFF. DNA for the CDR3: TGCGCCAGCAGCCCTCCGGGACTAGCGGGATCGAATGAGCAGTTCTTC.

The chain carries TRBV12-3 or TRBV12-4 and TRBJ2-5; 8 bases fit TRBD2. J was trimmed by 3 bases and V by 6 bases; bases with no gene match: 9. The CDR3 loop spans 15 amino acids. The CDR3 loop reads CASSLRTSGEETQYF. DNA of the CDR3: TGTGCCAGCAGCCTCCGAACTAGCGGCGAAGAGACCCAGTACTTC.

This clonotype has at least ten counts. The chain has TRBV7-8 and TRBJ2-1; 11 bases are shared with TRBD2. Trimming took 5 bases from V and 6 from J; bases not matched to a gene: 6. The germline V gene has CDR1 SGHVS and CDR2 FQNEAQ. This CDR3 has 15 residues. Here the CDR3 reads CASSRTSGGPNEQFF. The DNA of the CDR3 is TGTGCCAGCAGCCGAACTAGCGGGGGACCCAATGAGCAGTTCTTC.

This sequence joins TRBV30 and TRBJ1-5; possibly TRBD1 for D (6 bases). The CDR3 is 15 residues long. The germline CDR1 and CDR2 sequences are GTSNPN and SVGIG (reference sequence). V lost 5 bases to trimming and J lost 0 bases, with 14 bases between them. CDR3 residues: CAWSGRGYSNQPQHF. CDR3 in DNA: TGTGCCTGGTCCGGGAGGGGGTATAGCAATCAGCCCCAGCATTTT.

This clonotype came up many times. The CDR3 DNA reads as TGCAGTGCTAGAAGAAGGACAGGGGGATTCCAAGAGACCCAGTACTTC. This gives the protein CSARRRTGGFQETQYF. The V and J genes are TRBV20-1 and TRBJ2-5; TRBD1 aligns across 10 bases. This CDR3 has 16 amino acids. V was pared by 2 bases and J by 1 base, with 7 bases of the junction left unmatched. Germline CDR1 and CDR2: DFQATT and SNEGSKA (reference sequence).

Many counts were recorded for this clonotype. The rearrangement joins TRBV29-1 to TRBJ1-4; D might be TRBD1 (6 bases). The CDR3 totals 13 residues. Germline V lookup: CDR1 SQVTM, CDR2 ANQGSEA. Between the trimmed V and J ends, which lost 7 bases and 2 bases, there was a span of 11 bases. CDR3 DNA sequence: TGCAGCGCTGCAGGGGCCACTAATGAAAAACTGTTTTTT. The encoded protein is CSAAGATNEKLFF.

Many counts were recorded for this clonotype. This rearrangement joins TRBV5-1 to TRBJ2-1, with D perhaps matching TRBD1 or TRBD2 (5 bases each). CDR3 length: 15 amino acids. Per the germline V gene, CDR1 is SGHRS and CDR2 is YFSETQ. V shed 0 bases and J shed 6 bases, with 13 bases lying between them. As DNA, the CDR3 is TGCGCCAGCAGCTTGGGCCCAGGGACCTCCAATGAGCAGTTCTTC. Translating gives CASSLGPGTSNEQFF.

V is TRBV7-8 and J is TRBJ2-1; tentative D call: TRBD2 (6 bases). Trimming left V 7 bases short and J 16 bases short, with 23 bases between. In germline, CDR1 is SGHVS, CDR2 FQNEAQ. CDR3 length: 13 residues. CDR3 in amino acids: CASTRGTGGRGFF. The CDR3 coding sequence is TGTGCCAGCACTCGCGGGACCGGGGGACGGGGATTCTTC. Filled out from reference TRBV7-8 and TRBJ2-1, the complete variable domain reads GAGVSQSPRYKVAKRGQDVALRCDPISGHVSLFWYQQALGQGPEFLTYFQNEAQLDKSGLPSDRFFAERPEGSVSTLKIQRTQQEDSAVYLCASTRGTGGRGFFGPGTRLTVL.

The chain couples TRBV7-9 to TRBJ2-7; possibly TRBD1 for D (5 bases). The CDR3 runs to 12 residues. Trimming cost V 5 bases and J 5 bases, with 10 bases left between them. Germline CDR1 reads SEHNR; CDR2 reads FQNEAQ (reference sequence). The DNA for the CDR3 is TGTGCCAGCAGCCAGGGAAGTGACGAGCAGTACTTC. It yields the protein CASSQGSDEQYF. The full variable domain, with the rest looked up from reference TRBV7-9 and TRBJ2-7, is DTGVSQNPRHKITKRGQNVTFRCDPISEHNRLYWYRQTLGQGPEFLTYFQNEAQLEKSRLLSDRFSAERPKGSFSTLEIQRTEQGDSAMYLCASSQGSDEQYFGPGTRLTVT.

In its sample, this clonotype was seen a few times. The CDR3 coding sequence is TGCAGCGTTGAAGACCAGACAGGGTCCTACGAGCAGTACTTC. It yields the protein CSVEDQTGSYEQYF. The chain recombines TRBV29-1 with TRBJ2-7; 7 bases align to TRBD1. The length of the CDR3 is 14 residues. Germline V gene lookup returns CDR1 SQVTM and CDR2 ANQGSEA. Trimming at V came to 0 bases and at J to 1 base, leaving 3 bases not matched to a gene.

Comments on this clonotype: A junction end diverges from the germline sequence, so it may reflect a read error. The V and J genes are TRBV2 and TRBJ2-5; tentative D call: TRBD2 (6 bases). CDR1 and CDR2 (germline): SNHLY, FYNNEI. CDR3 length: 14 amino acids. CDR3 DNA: TGTTCCAGCTTCCCTGGCGGAGGGGTAGAGACCCAGTACTTC. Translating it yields CSSFPGGGVETQYF.

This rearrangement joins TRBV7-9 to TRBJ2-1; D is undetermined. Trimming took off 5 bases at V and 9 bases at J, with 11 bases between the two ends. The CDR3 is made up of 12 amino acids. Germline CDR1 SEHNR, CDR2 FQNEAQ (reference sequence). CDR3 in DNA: TGTGCCAGCAGCCCCATGCCGGCTGAGCAGTTCTTC. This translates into CASSPMPAEQFF.

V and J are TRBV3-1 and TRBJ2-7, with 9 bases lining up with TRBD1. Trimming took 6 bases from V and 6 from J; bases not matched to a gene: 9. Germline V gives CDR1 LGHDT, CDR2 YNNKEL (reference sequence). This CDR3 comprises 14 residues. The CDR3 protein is CASRSGDREGEQYF. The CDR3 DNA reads TGTGCCAGCAGATCCGGGGACAGGGAAGGCGAGCAGTACTTC.

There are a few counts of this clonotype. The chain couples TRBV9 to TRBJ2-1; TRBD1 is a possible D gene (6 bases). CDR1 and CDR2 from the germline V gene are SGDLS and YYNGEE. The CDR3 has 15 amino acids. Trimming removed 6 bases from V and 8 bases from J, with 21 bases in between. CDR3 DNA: TGTGCCAGCACCCCAGCTGGACAGCGGTTCGATGAGCAGTTCTTC. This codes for CASTPAGQRFDEQFF.

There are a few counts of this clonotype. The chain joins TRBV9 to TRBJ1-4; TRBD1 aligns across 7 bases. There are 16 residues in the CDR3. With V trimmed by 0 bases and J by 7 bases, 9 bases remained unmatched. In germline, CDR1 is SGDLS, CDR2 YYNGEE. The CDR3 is CASSVATGVTGEKLFF. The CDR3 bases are TGTGCCAGCAGCGTAGCCACAGGGGTCACGGGTGAAAAACTGTTTTTT.

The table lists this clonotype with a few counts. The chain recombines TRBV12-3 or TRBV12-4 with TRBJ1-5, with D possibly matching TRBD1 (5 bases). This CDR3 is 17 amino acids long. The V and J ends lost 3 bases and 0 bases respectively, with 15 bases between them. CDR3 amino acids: CASSFLVGVDSNQPQHF. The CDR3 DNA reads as TGTGCCAGCAGTTTCCTCGTGGGGGTGGATAGCAATCAGCCCCAGCATTTT.

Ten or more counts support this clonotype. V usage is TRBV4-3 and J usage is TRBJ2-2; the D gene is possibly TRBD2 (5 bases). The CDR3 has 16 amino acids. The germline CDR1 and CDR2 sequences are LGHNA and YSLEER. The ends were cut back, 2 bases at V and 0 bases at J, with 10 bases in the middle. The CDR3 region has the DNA TGCGCCAGCAGCCAAAAGAGCGGAGCGAACACCGGGGAGCTGTTTTTT. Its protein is CASSQKSGANTGELFF.

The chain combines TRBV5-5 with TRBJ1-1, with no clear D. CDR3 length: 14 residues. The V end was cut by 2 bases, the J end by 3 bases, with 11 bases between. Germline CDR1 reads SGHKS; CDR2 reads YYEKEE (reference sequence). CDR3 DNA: TGTGCCAGCAGCTTCTTAGTTGGTGACACTGAAGCTTTCTTT. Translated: CASSFLVGDTEAFF.